This is a list of T cell receptor beta chains from one sample in a study of tissue T cells after allogeneic stem cell transplantation. Measured with immunoSEQ multiplex PCR; TCRdb has only the in-frame clones, and not every one. In the table there are about 12,000 clones, less than 85% of which are singletons. The source material was tissue from the right colon, sampled at autopsy. The receptor set was obtained from a woman aged 18 to 55 with breast cancer. Each CDR3 is given with its conserved first and last residue. Each record gives: J gene, clone size, V gene, D gene, CDR3 protein, CDR3 DNA. The D gene is left open where the match is weak. Size is stated for part of the rows, as once, few or many counts, or as a class when the clone is expanded.

j_call: TRBJ2-5
clone_size: .
v_call: TRBV5-1
d_call: .
cdr3_aa: CASSFLGSRAETQYF
cdr3_nt: TGCGCCAGCAGCTTCTTAGGGTCACGAGCAGAGACCCAGTACTTC

j_call: TRBJ1-4
clone_size: .
v_call: TRBV27
d_call: .
cdr3_aa: CASSSETATNEKLFF
cdr3_nt: TGTGCCAGCAGTTCCGAGACAGCAACTAATGAAAAACTGTTTTTT

j_call: TRBJ1-2
clone_size: .
v_call: TRBV29-1
d_call: .
cdr3_aa: CSSQAGSELYGYTF
cdr3_nt: TGCAGCTCTCAGGCGGGTAGTGAACTCTATGGCTACACCTTC

j_call: TRBJ1-1
clone_size: .
v_call: TRBV2
d_call: .
cdr3_aa: CASSERGGKAFF
cdr3_nt: TGTGCCAGCAGTGAGAGGGGGGGCAAAGCTTTCTTT

j_call: TRBJ2-3
clone_size: .
v_call: TRBV6-6
d_call: TRBD2
cdr3_aa: CASSGQRGGQTDTQYF
cdr3_nt: TGTGCCAGCAGCGGACAGCGGGGGGGCCAGACAGATACGCAGTATTTT

j_call: TRBJ2-1
clone_size: once
v_call: TRBV6-2/TRBV6-3
d_call: .
cdr3_aa: CASSYDANPYNEQFF
cdr3_nt: TGTGCCAGCAGTTACGACGCGAACCCCTACAATGAGCAGTTCTTC

j_call: TRBJ1-5
clone_size: once
v_call: TRBV15
d_call: .
cdr3_aa: CATSRERPSFQPQHF
cdr3_nt: TGTGCCACCAGCAGAGAAAGACCCAGTTTTCAGCCCCAGCATTTT

j_call: TRBJ2-4
clone_size: .
v_call: TRBV3-1/TRBV3-2
d_call: TRBD1
cdr3_aa: CASSQRTGEGQYF
cdr3_nt: TGTGCCAGCAGCCAAAGGACAGGAGAAGGTCAGTACTTC

j_call: TRBJ2-2
clone_size: .
v_call: TRBV7-9
d_call: .
cdr3_aa: CASSSPFGTGELFF
cdr3_nt: TGTGCCAGCAGCTCCCCCTTCGGCACCGGGGAGCTGTTTTTT

j_call: TRBJ2-1
clone_size: .
v_call: TRBV10-3
d_call: .
cdr3_aa: CAIRGGGDNEQFF
cdr3_nt: TGTGCCATCAGGGGAGGGGGGGACAATGAGCAGTTCTTC

j_call: TRBJ1-2
clone_size: .
v_call: TRBV2
d_call: .
cdr3_aa: CASSLTGDGYTF
cdr3_nt: TGTGCCAGCAGTCTCACAGGCGATGGCTACACCTTC

j_call: TRBJ1-4
clone_size: .
v_call: TRBV12-5
d_call: .
cdr3_aa: CASGHGMDEKLFF
cdr3_nt: TGTGCTAGTGGGCACGGGATGGATGAAAAACTGTTTTTT

j_call: TRBJ1-6
clone_size: few
v_call: TRBV5-1
d_call: TRBD1
cdr3_aa: CASSWLGQADNSPLHF
cdr3_nt: TGCGCCAGCAGCTGGCTAGGACAGGCCGATAATTCACCCCTCCACTTT

j_call: TRBJ1-1
clone_size: .
v_call: TRBV7-3
d_call: .
cdr3_aa: CASSPSLTALFAMNTEAFF
cdr3_nt: TGTGCCAGCAGCCCATCTCTGACAGCATTATTTGCTATGAACACTGAAGCTTTCTTT

j_call: TRBJ2-3
clone_size: .
v_call: TRBV4-3
d_call: .
cdr3_aa: CASSQGDRTDTQYF
cdr3_nt: TGCGCCAGCAGCCAAGGTGACCGAACAGATACGCAGTATTTT

j_call: TRBJ2-7
clone_size: .
v_call: TRBV13
d_call: TRBD2
cdr3_aa: CASSQTGLAGGREQYF
cdr3_nt: TGTGCCAGCAGCCAAACCGGACTAGCGGGAGGGAGGGAGCAGTACTTC

j_call: TRBJ1-5
clone_size: .
v_call: TRBV7-2
d_call: .
cdr3_aa: CASSLDVSGNQPQHF
cdr3_nt: TGTGCCAGCAGCCTGGACGTCTCCGGGAATCAGCCCCAGCATTTT

j_call: TRBJ2-2
clone_size: .
v_call: TRBV5-1
d_call: .
cdr3_aa: CASSYAGGTGELFF
cdr3_nt: TGCGCCAGCAGCTACGCTGGGGGGACCGGGGAGCTGTTTTTT

j_call: TRBJ2-4
clone_size: .
v_call: TRBV29-1
d_call: TRBD1
cdr3_aa: CSVGGQASSQYF
cdr3_nt: TGCAGCGTTGGAGGACAGGCATCAAGTCAGTACTTC

j_call: TRBJ2-3
clone_size: .
v_call: TRBV7-2
d_call: .
cdr3_aa: CASSLRTTYSADTQYF
cdr3_nt: TGTGCCAGCAGCTTAAGGACTACTTATTCGGCAGATACGCAGTATTTT

j_call: TRBJ1-6
clone_size: .
v_call: TRBV28
d_call: .
cdr3_aa: CASSLRGENSPLHF
cdr3_nt: TGTGCCAGCAGTTTACGGGGGGAGAATTCACCCCTCCACTTT

j_call: TRBJ2-1
clone_size: .
v_call: TRBV19
d_call: TRBD2
cdr3_aa: CATRAGGPNEQFF
cdr3_nt: TGTGCCACAAGAGCGGGAGGCCCAAATGAGCAGTTCTTC

j_call: TRBJ1-2
clone_size: .
v_call: TRBV27
d_call: .
cdr3_aa: CASSSGQFTYGYTF
cdr3_nt: TGTGCCAGCAGCTCCGGACAGTTCACCTATGGCTACACCTTC

j_call: TRBJ1-1
clone_size: few
v_call: TRBV6-5
d_call: TRBD1
cdr3_aa: CASRPGQLNTEAFF
cdr3_nt: TGTGCCAGCAGACCGGGACAGCTGAACACTGAAGCTTTCTTT

j_call: TRBJ2-2
clone_size: .
v_call: TRBV2
d_call: .
cdr3_aa: CASSPYHTGELFF
cdr3_nt: TGTGCCAGCAGTCCCTATCATACCGGGGAGCTGTTTTTT

j_call: TRBJ1-2
clone_size: .
v_call: TRBV5-6
d_call: TRBD1
cdr3_aa: CASSYEGTGAIYGYTF
cdr3_nt: TGTGCCAGCAGTTACGAGGGGACAGGGGCGATCTATGGCTACACCTTC

j_call: TRBJ2-5
clone_size: .
v_call: TRBV9
d_call: .
cdr3_aa: CASSAGLASVGETQYF
cdr3_nt: TGTGCCAGCAGCGCCGGGCTAGCCTCGGTTGGGGAGACCCAGTACTTC

j_call: TRBJ1-6
clone_size: once
v_call: TRBV7-8
d_call: .
cdr3_aa: CASSLGGRSYNSPLHF
cdr3_nt: TGTGCCAGCAGCTTAGGGGGGCGCTCCTATAATTCACCCCTCCACTTT

j_call: TRBJ1-2
clone_size: .
v_call: TRBV2
d_call: TRBD1
cdr3_aa: CASSTGQAYGYTF
cdr3_nt: TGTGCCAGCAGTACCGGACAGGCCTATGGCTACACCTTC

j_call: TRBJ1-4
clone_size: .
v_call: TRBV27
d_call: .
cdr3_aa: CASSPGEGWEKLFF
cdr3_nt: TGTGCCAGCAGTCCCGGGGAGGGGTGGGAAAAACTGTTTTTT

j_call: TRBJ1-2
clone_size: .
v_call: TRBV11-2
d_call: .
cdr3_aa: CASSLGTGGRGYTF
cdr3_nt: TGTGCCAGCAGCTTAGGTACTGGGGGCCGTGGCTACACCTTC

j_call: TRBJ2-1
clone_size: .
v_call: TRBV24-1
d_call: TRBD2
cdr3_aa: CATSDAGEGNEQFF
cdr3_nt: TGTGCCACCAGTGATGCGGGAGAGGGCAATGAGCAGTTCTTC